This TCR beta chain is from a study of cytomegalovirus exposure and HLA in healthy donors. Background on the study: Findings of an earlier analysis included roughly 120 million unique TCR beta sequences from 180 million or so T cells.

This clone occurred a few times. Its antigen is still unknown. 13 Jbeta primers and 60 Vbeta primers were used for the PCR. The table came from immunoSEQ multiplex PCR; TCRdb's copy has only in-frame clones and leaves some out. The table shows around 100,000 clones, with 10% occurring only once. The V end was cut by 3 bases, the J end by 2 bases, with 7 bases between. The CDR3 totals 13 residues. Germline V lookup: CDR1 SGDLS, CDR2 YYNGEE. Whole-study results and caveats: Reportedly, HLA-A and HLA-B alleles of most subjects were accurately predicted from TCR beta.

The chain carries TRBV9 and TRBJ2-3; D not resolved. This TCR was sampled from a man aged 35-49 years in good health and CMV-seropositive. Sequencing was done on a sample of PBMCs. CDR3 in DNA: TGTGCCAGCAGCGGGAGTACCACAGATACGCAGTATTTT. This sequence encodes CASSGSTTDTQYF. Filled out from reference TRBV9 and TRBJ2-3, the complete variable domain reads DSGVTQTPKHLITATGQRVTLRCSPRSGDLSVYWYQQSLDQGLQFLIQYYNGEERAKGNILERFSAQQFPDLHSELNLSSLELGDSALYFCASSGSTTDTQYFGPGTRLTVL.